Below, one TCR beta chain is given with its context. Its antigen is not identified. This sample stems from a study of CD8 T cells in ankylosing spondylitis. The V gene lost 7 bases and the J gene lost 2 bases, with 15 bases spanning the gap. In germline, CDR1 is MNHNS, CDR2 SASEGT. The CDR3 is made up of 14 amino acids. Points from the study as a whole: Blood from ankylosing spondylitis patients appeared to carry a characteristic roughly 8-variant TCR beta motif. A subset of motif variants has previously been described in the synovial fluid and blood of reactive arthritis. Disease-associated clones were reportedly significantly overrepresented in matched ankylosing spondylitis synovial fluid.

One entry per CDR3 protein results from TCRdb running MiXCR on the 5' RACE reads. Of 300,000 to 400,000 distinct CDR3 sequences in the sample, about 15% are singletons; the top ten hold 1.1%. The receptor's source is a male donor with ankylosing spondylitis or in good health (not recorded which). This chain connects TRBV6-1 to TRBJ2-7; possibly TRBD1 for D (6 bases). Sequenced: blood, either unsorted or a sorted T cell fraction (not recorded which). In nucleotides, the CDR3 is TGTGCCAGCAACACCGGGACATACACCTACGAGCAGTACTTC. As protein: CASNTGTYTYEQYF.